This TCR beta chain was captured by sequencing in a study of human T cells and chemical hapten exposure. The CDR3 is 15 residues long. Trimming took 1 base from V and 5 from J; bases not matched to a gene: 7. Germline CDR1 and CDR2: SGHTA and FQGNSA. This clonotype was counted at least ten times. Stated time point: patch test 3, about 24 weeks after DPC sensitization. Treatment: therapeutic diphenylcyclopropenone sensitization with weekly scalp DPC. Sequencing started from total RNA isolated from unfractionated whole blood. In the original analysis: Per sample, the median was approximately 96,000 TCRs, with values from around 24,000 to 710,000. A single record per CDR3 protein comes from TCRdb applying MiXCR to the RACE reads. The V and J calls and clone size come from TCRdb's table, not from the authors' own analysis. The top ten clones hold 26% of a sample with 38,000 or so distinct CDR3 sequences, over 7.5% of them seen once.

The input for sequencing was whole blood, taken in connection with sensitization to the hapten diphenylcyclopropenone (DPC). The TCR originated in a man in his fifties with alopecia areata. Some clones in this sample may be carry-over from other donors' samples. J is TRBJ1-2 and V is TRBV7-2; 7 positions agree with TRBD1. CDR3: CASSLDGQVRYGYTF. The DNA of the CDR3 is TGTGCCAGCAGCTTAGACGGACAGGTTCGTTATGGCTACACCTTC.